This TCR beta chain was identified during a study of T cell responses to AZD1222 COVID-19 vaccine. Study observations and caveats: Spike-specific TCR breadth and depth rose after two AZD1222 doses. CD4 TCRs associated with vaccination spanned spike, dominating at 160-218 and 743-854. Possibly, clonal diversity was underestimated; donors were largely white British and included more females. Among those given AZD1222, only five to seven were seropositive at baseline.

The CDR3 length is 13 residues. Germline assignment: CDR1 SGHKS and CDR2 YYEKEE (reference sequence). V lost 4 bases and J lost 6; bases outside the gene matches: 3. To note about this clone: Its specificity is unknown.

The data were produced by immunoSEQ multiplex PCR, yet TCRdb's version contains in-frame clones alone and is incomplete. The repertoire holds roughly 36,000 clones, with roughly 91% as singletons. The specimen comprised peripheral blood, sampled on day 0 of AZD1222 vaccination. V and J are TRBV5-5 and TRBJ1-2, with 10 bases lining up with TRBD1. The origin of this receptor is an adult in good health. CDR3: CASSTGTGDGYTF. CDR3 nucleotide sequence: TGTGCCAGCAGCACCGGGACAGGGGATGGCTACACCTTC.